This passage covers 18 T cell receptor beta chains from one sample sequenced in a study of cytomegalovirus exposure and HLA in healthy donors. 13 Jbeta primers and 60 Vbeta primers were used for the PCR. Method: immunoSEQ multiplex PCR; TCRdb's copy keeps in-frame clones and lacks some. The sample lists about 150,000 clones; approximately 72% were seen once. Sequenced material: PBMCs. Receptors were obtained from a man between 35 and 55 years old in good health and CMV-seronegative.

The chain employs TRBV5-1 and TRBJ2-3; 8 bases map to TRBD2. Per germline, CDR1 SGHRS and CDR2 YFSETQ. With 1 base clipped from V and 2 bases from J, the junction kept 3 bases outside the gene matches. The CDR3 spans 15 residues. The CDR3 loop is CASSLRAGVTDTQYF. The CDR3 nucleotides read TGCGCCAGCAGCTTGCGAGCGGGGGTCACAGATACGCAGTATTTT. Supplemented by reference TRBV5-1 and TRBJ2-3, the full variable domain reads KAGVTQTPRYLIKTRGQQVTLSCSPISGHRSVSWYQQTPGQGLQFLFEYFSETQRNKGNFPGRFSGRQFSNSRSEMNVSTLELGDSALYLCASSLRAGVTDTQYFGPGTRLTVL.

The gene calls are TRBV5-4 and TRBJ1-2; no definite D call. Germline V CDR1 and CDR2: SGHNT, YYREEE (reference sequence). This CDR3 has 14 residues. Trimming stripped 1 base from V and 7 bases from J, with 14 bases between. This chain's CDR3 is CASSLLVQTAGYTF. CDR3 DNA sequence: TGTGCCAGCAGCTTGCTAGTTCAAACTGCTGGCTACACCTTC.

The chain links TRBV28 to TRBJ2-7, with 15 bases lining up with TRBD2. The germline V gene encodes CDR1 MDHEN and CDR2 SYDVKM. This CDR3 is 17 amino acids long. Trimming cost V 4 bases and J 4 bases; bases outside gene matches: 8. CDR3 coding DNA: TGTGCCAGCAGTTCTCCGGGACTAGCGGGAGGAGGATACGAGCAGTACTTC. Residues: CASSSPGLAGGGYEQYF.

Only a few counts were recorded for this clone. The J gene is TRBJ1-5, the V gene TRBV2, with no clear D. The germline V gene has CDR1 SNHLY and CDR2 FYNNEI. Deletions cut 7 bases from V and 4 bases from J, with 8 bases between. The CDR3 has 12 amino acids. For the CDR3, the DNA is TGTGCCAGCACGGGAGATAATCAGCCCCAGCATTTT. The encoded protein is CASTGDNQPQHF.

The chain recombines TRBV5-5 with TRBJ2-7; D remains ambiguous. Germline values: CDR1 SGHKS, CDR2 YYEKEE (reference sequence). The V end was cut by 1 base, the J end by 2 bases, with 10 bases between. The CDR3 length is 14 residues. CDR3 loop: CASSLQSNTYEQYF. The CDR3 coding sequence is TGTGCCAGCAGCTTGCAGTCAAACACCTACGAGCAGTACTTC.

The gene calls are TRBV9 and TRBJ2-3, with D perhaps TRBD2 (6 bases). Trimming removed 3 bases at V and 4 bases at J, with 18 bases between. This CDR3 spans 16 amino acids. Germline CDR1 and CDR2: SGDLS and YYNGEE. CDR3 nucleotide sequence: TGTGCCAGCAGCGGCCTGATGCGGGATCCCCCAGATACGCAGTATTTT. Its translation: CASSGLMRDPPDTQYF.

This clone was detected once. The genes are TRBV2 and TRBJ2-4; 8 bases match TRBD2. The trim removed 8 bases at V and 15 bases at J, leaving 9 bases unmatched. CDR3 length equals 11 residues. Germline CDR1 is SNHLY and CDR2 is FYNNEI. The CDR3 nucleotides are TGTGCCAGCTCGGGAGGGCTTCAGGGGTACTTC. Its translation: CASSGGLQGYF. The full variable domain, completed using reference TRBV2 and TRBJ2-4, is EPEVTQTPSHQVTQMGQEVILRCVPISNHLYFYWYRQILGQKVEFLVSFYNNEISEKSEIFDDQFSVERPDGSNFTLKIRSTKLEDSAMYFCASSGGLQGYFGAGTRLSVL.

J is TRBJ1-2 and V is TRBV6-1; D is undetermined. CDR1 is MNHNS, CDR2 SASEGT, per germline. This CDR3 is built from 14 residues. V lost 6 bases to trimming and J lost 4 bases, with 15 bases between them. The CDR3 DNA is TGTGCCAGCAGGAACTTCCAACCCCTCTATGGCTACACCTTC. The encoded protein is CASRNFQPLYGYTF.

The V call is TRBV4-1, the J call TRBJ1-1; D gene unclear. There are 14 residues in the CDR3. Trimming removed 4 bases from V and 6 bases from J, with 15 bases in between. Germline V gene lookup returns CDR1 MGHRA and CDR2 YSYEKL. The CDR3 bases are TGCGCCAGCAGCCCAAGAGGAGGGTACGCTGAAGCTTTCTTT. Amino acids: CASSPRGGYAEAFF.

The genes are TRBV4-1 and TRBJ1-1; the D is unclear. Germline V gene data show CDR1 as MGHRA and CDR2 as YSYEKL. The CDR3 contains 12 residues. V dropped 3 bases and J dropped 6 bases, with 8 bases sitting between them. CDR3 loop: CASSHLDSEAFF. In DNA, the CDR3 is TGCGCCAGCAGCCATTTAGATTCTGAAGCTTTCTTT.

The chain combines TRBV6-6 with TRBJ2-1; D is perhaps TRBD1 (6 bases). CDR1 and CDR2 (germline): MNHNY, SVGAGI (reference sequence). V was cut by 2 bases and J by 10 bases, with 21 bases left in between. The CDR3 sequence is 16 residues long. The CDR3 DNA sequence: TGTGCCAGCAGTTACGGGCCAGGGGTGAGTTTCCAAGAGCAGTTCTTC. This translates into CASSYGPGVSFQEQFF.

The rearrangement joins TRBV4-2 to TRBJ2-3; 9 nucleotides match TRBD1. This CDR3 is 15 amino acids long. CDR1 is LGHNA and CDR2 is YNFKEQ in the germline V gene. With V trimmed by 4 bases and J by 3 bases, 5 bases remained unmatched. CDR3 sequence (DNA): TGTGCCAGCAGCCCTGGGACAGGGAGGACAGATACGCAGTATTTT. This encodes CASSPGTGRTDTQYF.

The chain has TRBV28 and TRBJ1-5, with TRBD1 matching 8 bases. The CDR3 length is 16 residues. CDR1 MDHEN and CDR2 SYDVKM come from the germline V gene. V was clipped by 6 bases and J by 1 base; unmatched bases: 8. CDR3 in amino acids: CASRTGQGGSNQPQHF. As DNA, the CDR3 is TGTGCCAGCAGAACTGGACAGGGTGGGAGCAATCAGCCCCAGCATTTT.

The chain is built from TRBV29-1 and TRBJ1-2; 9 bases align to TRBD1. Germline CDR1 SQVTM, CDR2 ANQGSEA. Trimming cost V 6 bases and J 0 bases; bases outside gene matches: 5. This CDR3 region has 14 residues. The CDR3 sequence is CSVPRTGANYGYTF. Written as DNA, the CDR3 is TGCAGCGTCCCCCGGACAGGGGCTAACTATGGCTACACCTTC.

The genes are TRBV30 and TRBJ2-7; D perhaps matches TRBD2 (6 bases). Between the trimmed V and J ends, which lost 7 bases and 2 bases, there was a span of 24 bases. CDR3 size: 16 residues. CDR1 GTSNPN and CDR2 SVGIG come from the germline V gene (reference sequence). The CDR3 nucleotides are TGTGCCTATCGACTAGACGGGTTCGAATACCCCTACGAGCAGTACTTC. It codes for CAYRLDGFEYPYEQYF. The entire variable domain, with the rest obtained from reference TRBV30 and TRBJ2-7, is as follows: SQTIHQWPATLVQPVGSPLSLECTVEGTSNPNLYWYRQAAGRGLQLLFYSVGIGQISSEVPQNLSASRPQDRQFILSSKKLLLSDSGFYLCAYRLDGFEYPYEQYFGPGTRLTVT.

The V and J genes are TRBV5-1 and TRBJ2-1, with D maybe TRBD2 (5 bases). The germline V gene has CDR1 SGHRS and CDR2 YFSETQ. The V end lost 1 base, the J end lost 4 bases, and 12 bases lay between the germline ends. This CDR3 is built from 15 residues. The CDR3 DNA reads TGCGCCAGCAGCTTGATTAGCTCGGGGTACAATGAGCAGTTCTTC. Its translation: CASSLISSGYNEQFF.

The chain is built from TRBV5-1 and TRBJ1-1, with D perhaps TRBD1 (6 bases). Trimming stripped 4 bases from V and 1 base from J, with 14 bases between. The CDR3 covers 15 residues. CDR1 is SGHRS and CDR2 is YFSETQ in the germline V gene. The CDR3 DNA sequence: TGCGCCAGCAGCCCCGGGGGGCCCTGGAACACTGAAGCTTTCTTT. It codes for CASSPGGPWNTEAFF.

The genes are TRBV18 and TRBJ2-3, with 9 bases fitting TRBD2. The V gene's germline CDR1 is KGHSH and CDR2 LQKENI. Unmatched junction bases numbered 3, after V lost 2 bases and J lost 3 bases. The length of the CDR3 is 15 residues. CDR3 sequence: CASSPFSGGTDTQYF. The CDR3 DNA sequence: TGTGCCAGCTCACCATTTAGCGGGGGAACAGATACGCAGTATTTT.